The TCR beta chain under discussion was sequenced for a study of lymphopenia after photon versus proton radiotherapy. Some clones are missing from TCRdb's copy, which holds only in-frame ones; the method was immunoSEQ multiplex PCR. The table includes about 33,000 clones, almost 90% detected once. Study outcomes and limitations: Post-nadir diversity loss with photons came from oligoclonal expansion, particularly CD8+ Temra cells. Authors raise, but do not show, better survival with proton therapy. Post-nadir TCR diversity decline inversely tracked overall survival among those who died.

The CDR3 is made up of 15 amino acids. CDR1 is SGDLS, CDR2 YYNGEE, per germline. Trimming left V 4 bases short and J 4 bases short, with 18 bases between. As for this clone: Its antigen is unidentified.

This TCR was recovered from a woman in her fifties or sixties with pancreatic cancer. The chain uses TRBV9 and TRBJ2-7; maybe TRBD2 (7 bases). The material sequenced was peripheral blood, taken from a patient treated with photon-based radiotherapy. The CDR3 DNA is TGTGCCAGCAGCCCTCCCGGAGGGGGGGTTTACGAGCAGTACTTC. Protein: CASSPPGGGVYEQYF. The full variable domain, rest sourced from reference TRBV9 and TRBJ2-7, is DSGVTQTPKHLITATGQRVTLRCSPRSGDLSVYWYQQSLDQGLQFLIQYYNGEERAKGNILERFSAQQFPDLHSELNLSSLELGDSALYFCASSPPGGGVYEQYFGPGTRLTVT.